Listed here are 32 T cell receptor beta chains from one sample, sequenced in a study of blood T cell repertoires in COVID-19. Measured with immunoSEQ multiplex PCR; TCRdb has only the in-frame clones, and not every one. The table lists 150,000 to 200,000 clones, around 85% of them singletons, with roughly 9.8% in the top ten. The specimen sequenced was peripheral blood. These receptors originate from an older woman with COVID-19, enrolled during active disease.

The CDR3 spells CALGRRSNQPQHF. The CDR3 nucleotides are TGTGCCCTAGGTCGGCGTAGCAATCAGCCCCAGCATTTT. This chain connects TRBV6-6 to TRBJ1-5; D gene ambiguous. Trimming cost V 11 bases and J 0 bases, with 11 bases left between them. CDR1 MNHNY and CDR2 SVGAGI come from the germline V gene (reference sequence). CDR3 size: 13 residues.

In its sample, this clone was seen a few times. This chain links TRBV18 with TRBJ1-5; D uncertain. Germline V gives CDR1 KGHSH, CDR2 LQKENI. Trimming pared 6 bases from V and 1 base from J, leaving 13 bases between. The CDR3 contains 15 residues. CDR3 region: CASSLRSSSNQPQHF. DNA for the CDR3: TGTGCCAGCTCCCTTAGAAGCTCGAGCAATCAGCCCCAGCATTTT.

J is TRBJ2-5 and V is TRBV9; TRBD1 aligns across 8 bases. J lost 7 bases, V lost 2 bases, and 7 bases had no gene match. This CDR3 is built from 14 residues. Per germline, CDR1 SGDLS and CDR2 YYNGEE. The CDR3 region is CASSVDRAVGTQYF. As DNA, the CDR3 is TGTGCCAGCAGCGTGGACAGGGCAGTGGGGACCCAGTACTTC.

The chain is built from TRBV7-2 and TRBJ1-2; possibly TRBD1 for D (6 bases). V was clipped by 5 bases and J by 5 bases, with 15 bases between them. The CDR3 length is 14 residues. CDR1 is SGHTA, CDR2 FQGNSA, per germline. The CDR3, as DNA: TGTGCCAGCAGCATCGGGGGGACAAATTATGGCTACACCTTC. The encoded protein is CASSIGGTNYGYTF.

This rearrangement joins TRBV30 to TRBJ2-2; 9 bases are shared with TRBD2. The CDR3 contains 16 residues. J gave up 2 bases and V 0 bases, and 4 bases lay outside the gene matches. Germline V gene lookup returns CDR1 GTSNPN and CDR2 SVGIG (reference sequence). The CDR3 sequence: CAWSVQLAGNTGELFF. As DNA, the CDR3 is TGTGCCTGGAGTGTACAACTAGCGGGTAACACCGGGGAGCTGTTTTTT.

The chain links TRBV7-6 to TRBJ2-7; D is ambiguous. Germline V gives CDR1 SGHVS, CDR2 FNYEAQ. The V end was cut by 4 bases, the J end by 1 base, with 8 bases between. The CDR3 consists of 13 residues. The CDR3 sequence: CASSSSLSYEQYF. The DNA for the CDR3 is TGTGCCAGCAGCTCGAGCCTTTCCTACGAGCAGTACTTC. Drawing the rest from reference TRBV7-6 and TRBJ2-7, the complete variable domain is GAGVSQSPRYKVTKRGQDVALRCDPISGHVSLYWYRQALGQGPEFLTYFNYEAQQDKSGLPNDRFSAERPEGSISTLTIQRTEQRDSAMYRCASSSSLSYEQYFGPGTRLTVT.

This clone was found a few times. The J gene is TRBJ2-3, the V gene TRBV6-2 or TRBV6-3; the D gene is possibly TRBD2 (6 bases). This CDR3 has 16 amino acids. Between the trimmed V and J ends, which lost 5 bases and 3 bases, there was a span of 18 bases. The V gene's germline CDR1 is MNHEY and CDR2 SVGEGT. The CDR3 protein is CASSPTGRRTTDTQYF. The CDR3 bases are TGTGCCAGCAGTCCCACCGGGAGAAGGACGACAGATACGCAGTATTTT.

J is TRBJ2-7 and V is TRBV6-2 or TRBV6-3, with a tentative D call TRBD2 (5 bases). CDR1 is MNHEY and CDR2 is SVGEGT in the germline V gene. V dropped 5 bases and J dropped 3 bases, with 11 bases sitting between them. The CDR3 covers 13 residues. CDR3 in amino acids: CASSRGSNYEQYF. The CDR3 DNA follows: TGTGCCAGCAGTCGGGGATCAAACTACGAGCAGTACTTC.

The CDR3 DNA sequence: TGTGCCAGCAGACTGACTAGCCCCCAAGAGACCCAGTACTTC. Translation gives CASRLTSPQETQYF. The chain links TRBV5-6 to TRBJ2-5, with 7 bases fitting TRBD2. The V gene end was trimmed by 5 bases and the J gene end by 1 base; junction bases not matched to a gene: 5. The germline CDR1 and CDR2 sequences are SGHDT and YYEEEE. CDR3 size: 14 residues.

This chain uses TRBV3-1 (or the pseudogene TRBV3-2) with TRBJ2-3, with D uncertain. Germline loops: CDR1 LGHDT, CDR2 YNNKEL (reference sequence). V was shortened by 0 bases and J by 1 base, with 11 bases between the two germline ends. The length of the CDR3 is 16 residues. CDR3 protein: CASSQDLVGRTDTQYF. The CDR3 region has the DNA TGTGCCAGCAGCCAAGATCTGGTGGGCCGCACAGATACGCAGTATTTT.

V and J are TRBV6-5 and TRBJ2-7; a possible D gene is TRBD1 (5 bases). Trimming removed 0 bases at V and 2 bases at J, with 14 bases between. From germline, CDR1 is MNHEY and CDR2 SVGAGI. The CDR3 consists of 16 residues. The CDR3 DNA reads as TGTGCCAGCAGTTACTCGACAGCTGGGTGGACCTACGAGCAGTACTTC. Amino acid sequence: CASSYSTAGWTYEQYF.

This clone was observed a handful of times. The rearrangement uses TRBV29-1 and TRBJ1-2, with a tentative D call TRBD1 (5 bases). CDR1 SQVTM and CDR2 ANQGSEA come from the germline V gene. The CDR3 runs to 12 residues. Trimming shortened V by 3 bases and J by 8 bases, and 13 bases separated the two germline ends. CDR3 region: CSVEGQGRGYTF. CDR3 coding DNA: TGCAGCGTTGAGGGGCAGGGCCGGGGCTACACCTTC.

The chain couples TRBV7-2 to TRBJ1-6; D remains unclear. Germline CDR1 SGHTA, CDR2 FQGNSA. Trimming pared 5 bases from V and 7 bases from J, leaving 6 bases between. The CDR3 contains 12 residues. CDR3 sequence (DNA): TGTGCCAGCAGCCTAACGAATTCACCCCTCCACTTT. Protein sequence: CASSLTNSPLHF.

This clone occurred once. The chain combines TRBV24-1 with TRBJ2-1; TRBD2 matches at 9 bases. Trimming took 0 bases from V and 6 from J; bases not matched to a gene: 5. Per germline, CDR1 KGHDR and CDR2 SFDVKD. The CDR3 is made up of 16 amino acids. The DNA of the CDR3 is TGTGCCACCAGTGATTTGGTTGCGGGAGGGGGCAATGAGCAGTTCTTC. Translated, it gives CATSDLVAGGGNEQFF.

The CDR3 bases are TGTGCCAGCAGCCATTTAGCGGGAGGGACGACGAGCACAGATACGCAGTATTTT. Amino acid sequence: CASSHLAGGTTSTDTQYF. The genes are TRBV7-6 and TRBJ2-3, with 11 bases aligning to TRBD2. CDR3 length: 18 residues. The ends lost 5 bases at V and 0 bases at J; junction bases unmatched: 10. The germline CDR1 and CDR2 sequences are SGHVS and FNYEAQ.

The rearrangement uses TRBV27 and TRBJ1-5; no clear D. The CDR3 runs 14 residues. V dropped 5 bases and J dropped 1 base, with 9 bases sitting between them. Germline CDR1 is MNHEY and CDR2 is SMNVEV (reference sequence). In nucleotides, the CDR3 is TGTGCCAGCAGTGGAGGACGGAGCAATCAGCCCCAGCATTTT. Amino acids: CASSGGRSNQPQHF.

This chain links TRBV9 with TRBJ1-3, with D perhaps matching TRBD1 (6 bases). Deletions cut 1 base from V and 0 bases from J, with 11 bases between. The CDR3 is made up of 16 amino acids. The germline CDR1 and CDR2 sequences are SGDLS and YYNGEE. The CDR3 is CASSVTKDSSGNTIYF. CDR3 coding DNA: TGTGCCAGCAGCGTAACGAAGGACAGCTCTGGAAACACCATATATTTT.

The rearrangement links TRBV30 to TRBJ2-1; TRBD1 might be the D (5 bases). The CDR3 sequence is 16 residues long. Germline values: CDR1 GTSNPN, CDR2 SVGIG (reference sequence). Trimming took 2 bases from V and 0 from J, leaving 14 bases between them. The CDR3 loop reads CAWSPTRQSSYNEQFF. For the CDR3, the DNA is TGTGCCTGGAGTCCTACTCGACAGAGCTCCTACAATGAGCAGTTCTTC.

The V call is TRBV6-2 or TRBV6-3, the J call TRBJ2-1; D might be TRBD2 (5 bases). Germline assignment: CDR1 MNHEY and CDR2 SVGEGT. The CDR3 is made up of 15 amino acids. V was clipped by 2 bases and J by 0 bases, with 8 bases between them. The CDR3 DNA sequence: TGTGCCAGCAGTTACGGACTTAGCTCCTACAATGAGCAGTTCTTC. It codes for CASSYGLSSYNEQFF.

The chain recombines TRBV30 with TRBJ1-4; the D gene is possibly TRBD1 (5 bases). Germline CDR1 GTSNPN, CDR2 SVGIG (reference sequence). The CDR3 has 13 residues. Trimming took off 3 bases at V and 5 bases at J, with 10 bases between the two ends. CDR3 sequence: CAWSGGENEKLFF. In DNA form, the CDR3 reads TGTGCCTGGAGCGGAGGGGAGAATGAAAAACTGTTTTTT.

Only one count was recorded for this clone. V usage is TRBV7-2 and J usage is TRBJ1-4, with no clear D. From germline, CDR1 is SGHTA and CDR2 FQGNSA. Trimming removed 5 bases at V and 8 bases at J, with 9 bases between. The CDR3 length is 12 residues. The CDR3 spells CASSKHSEKLFF. Here the CDR3 DNA reads TGTGCCAGCAGCAAACACAGCGAAAAACTGTTTTTT.

The genes are TRBV6-5 and TRBJ2-3, with D perhaps matching TRBD2 (5 bases). The CDR3 runs to 12 residues. V gave up 6 bases and J gave up 10 bases, with 14 bases separating them. CDR1 is MNHEY, CDR2 SVGAGI, per germline. The CDR3 sequence: CASSRPGFSQYF. For the CDR3, the DNA is TGTGCCAGCAGCCGCCCGGGGTTCTCGCAGTATTTT.

The chain joins TRBV12-5 to TRBJ1-1; 7 bases map to TRBD1. After removal of 1 base from V and 6 bases from J, the junction contained 2 bases not matched to a gene. This CDR3 has 13 residues. Germline lookup yields CDR1 LGHNT and CDR2 FRNRAP. CDR3 loop: CASGLGTGAEAFF. As DNA, the CDR3 is TGTGCTAGTGGTTTGGGGACAGGCGCTGAAGCTTTCTTT.

The chain couples TRBV6-5 to TRBJ2-2; TRBD1 agrees at 8 bases. Per germline, CDR1 MNHEY and CDR2 SVGAGI. J was trimmed by 13 bases and V by 7 bases; bases with no gene match: 5. This CDR3 comprises 11 residues. CDR3 amino acids: CASTGQGTLFF. In DNA, the CDR3 is TGTGCCAGCACCGGACAGGGAACGCTGTTTTTT.

The chain recombines TRBV12-5 with TRBJ2-5; 7 nucleotides align to TRBD1. This CDR3 spans 15 amino acids. Germline CDR1 LGHNT, CDR2 FRNRAP. Trimming at V came to 2 bases and at J to 5 bases, leaving 8 bases not matched to a gene. CDR3 nucleotides: TGTGCTAGTGGTTTGCCAGGGACAGCCGGGGAGACCCAGTACTTC. Translating gives CASGLPGTAGETQYF.

This chain uses TRBV20-1 with TRBJ2-7; possibly TRBD2 for D (5 bases). V was clipped by 5 bases and J by 7 bases, with 12 bases between them. The CDR3 is 11 residues long. CDR1 and CDR2 from the germline V gene are DFQATT and SNEGSKA (reference sequence). The CDR3 loop reads CSARTPGEQYF. Here the CDR3 DNA reads TGCAGTGCTCGGACGCCGGGGGAGCAGTACTTC.

CDR3 bases: TGTGCCAGCAGCTTTGGAGGGCGGGAGACTGAAGCTTTCTTT. This gives the protein CASSFGGRETEAFF. The chain joins TRBV5-6 to TRBJ1-1; D ambiguous. CDR1 SGHDT and CDR2 YYEEEE come from the germline V gene. This CDR3 comprises 14 residues. V was clipped by 2 bases and J by 5 bases, with 13 bases between them.

The gene calls are TRBV30 and TRBJ1-3; D is undetermined. Germline values: CDR1 GTSNPN, CDR2 SVGIG (reference sequence). The CDR3 contains 13 residues. V lost 8 bases to trimming and J lost 0 bases, with 11 bases between them. DNA of the CDR3: TGTGCCGCGACGGGAGCCTCTGGAAACACCATATATTTT. This gives the protein CAATGASGNTIYF.

V is TRBV4-3 and J is TRBJ2-2; 12 bases are shared with TRBD2. V shed 5 bases and J 9 bases; nucleotides not matched to a gene: 10. Germline assignment: CDR1 LGHNA and CDR2 YSLEER. The CDR3 loop spans 16 amino acids. The CDR3 reads CASSGASGRVVRELFF. The CDR3 DNA reads TGCGCCAGCAGCGGAGCTAGCGGGAGGGTCGTCCGGGAGCTGTTTTTT.

The chain combines TRBV1 with TRBJ1-2; the tabulated D call, TRBD1, remains unverified against the DNA. TRBV1 is termed a pseudogene. The CDR3 totals 14 residues. The CDR3 region is CTSSQLQDFYGYTF. Here the CDR3 DNA reads TGCACCAGCAGCCAACTACAGGATTTCTATGGCTACACCTTC.

As regards this clone: One end of the junction varies from germline; a read error may be responsible. The chain links TRBV2 to TRBJ1-1; the D is unclear. This CDR3 is built from 14 residues. Germline CDR1 SNHLY, CDR2 FYNNEI. This CDR3 is CASREVPVNTEAFF. In DNA, the CDR3 is TGTGCCAGCAGGGAAGTTCCCGTCAACACTGAAGCTTTCTTT.

The chain couples TRBV19 to TRBJ1-5, with D unclear. Trimming removed 3 bases from V and 1 base from J, with 7 bases in between. The CDR3 sequence is 14 residues long. Looked up from germline, CDR1 is LNHDA and CDR2 is SQIVND (reference sequence). The CDR3 region has the DNA TGTGCCAGTAGTATGGGGAGAAGCAATCAGCCCCAGCATTTT. Protein: CASSMGRSNQPQHF.